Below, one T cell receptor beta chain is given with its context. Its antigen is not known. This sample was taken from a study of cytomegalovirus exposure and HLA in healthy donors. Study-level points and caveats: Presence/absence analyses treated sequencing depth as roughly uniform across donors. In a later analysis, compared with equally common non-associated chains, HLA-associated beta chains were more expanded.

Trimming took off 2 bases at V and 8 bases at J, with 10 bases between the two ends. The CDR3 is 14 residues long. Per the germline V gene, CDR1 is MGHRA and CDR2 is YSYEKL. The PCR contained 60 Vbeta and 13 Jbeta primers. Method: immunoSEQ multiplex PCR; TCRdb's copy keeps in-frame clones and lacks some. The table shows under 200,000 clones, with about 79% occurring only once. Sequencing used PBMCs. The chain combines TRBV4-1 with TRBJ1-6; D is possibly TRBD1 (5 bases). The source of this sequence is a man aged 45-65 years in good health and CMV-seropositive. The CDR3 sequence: CASSQLSGDSPLHF. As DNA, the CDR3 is TGCGCCAGCAGCCAATTATCGGGGGATTCACCCCTCCACTTT.